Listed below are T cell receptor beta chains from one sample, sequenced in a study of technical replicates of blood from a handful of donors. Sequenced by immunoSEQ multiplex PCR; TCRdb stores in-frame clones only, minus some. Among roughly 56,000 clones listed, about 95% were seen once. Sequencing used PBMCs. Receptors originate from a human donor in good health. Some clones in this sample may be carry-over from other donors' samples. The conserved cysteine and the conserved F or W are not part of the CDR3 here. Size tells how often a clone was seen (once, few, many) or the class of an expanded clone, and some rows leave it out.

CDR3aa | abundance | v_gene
ASSEGTGVGSPLH | . | TRBV25-1
ASSPPGTVSGNTIY | . | TRBV18
ASSPEPSNTEAF | . | TRBV5-1
ASSHDIPLASYEQY | . | TRBV27
ASSQGQGAGYGYT | . | TRBV4-2
ASSQGTNNEQF | . | TRBV4-2
ASSPRGEIIYGYT | . | TRBV5-6
ASAGQHSYNEQF | . | TRBV19
ATSGTSGRASTDTQY | . | TRBV13
ASSHGGTGALNTEAF | . | TRBV7-8
ASSFPGTYEQY | . | TRBV7-9
SVEEKDKAYEQY | . | TRBV29-1
ASSLNGPSYEQY | once | TRBV5-1
ASSEWRGVYDQPRYSNQPQH | . | TRBV6-1
ASSGTGVGEQY | . | TRBV2
ASRQREGPYEQY | . | TRBV27
ASSQLQGELEAF | . | TRBV18
ASSDPLQGLNTEAF | . | TRBV6-4
ASSLSRRTGAYEQY | . | TRBV27
ATSLLAGSSYEQY | once | TRBV15
ASSPGQGESNEQY | . | TRBV6-6
ASSYRGELF | . | TRBV6-5
ASSFDRGSNQPQH | . | TRBV4-3
ASSKRGGRETQY | . | TRBV7-8
ASSQEIGQVGQPQH | . | TRBV4-1
ASSFPGRKNLLETQY | . | TRBV7-8
ATEQVSSAGELF | . | TRBV6-7
ASSLRGVVGEQY | . | TRBV5-4
ASSSRQTSSGNTIY | once | TRBV5-5
ASSQSAQMNTEAF | . | TRBV16
ASSAEIGVIKDGYT | . | TRBV6-1
ASSLISGDRNIQY | . | TRBV5-6
ASSQDWVEGQPQH | once | TRBV4-2
ASSLGVAGRYEQY | . | TRBV5-6
ASTTGQLSYEQY | . | TRBV2
ASSLVGTEYGYT | . | TRBV7-8
ASSVSADTQY | . | TRBV9
ASSLRGTHYEQY | once | TRBV27
ASSAAGGYTEAF | . | TRBV5-1
AIRPDRSSGNTIY | . | TRBV10-3
AWRDRTTYGYT | . | TRBV30
ASSLPKGAAETQY | . | TRBV7-9
ATMDRFYEQY | . | TRBV11-2
ASSQLAGGRNTGELF | . | TRBV4-2
ASSRDRGLYNEQF | . | TRBV7-2
ASSPRRAGETQY | . | TRBV7-2
ASSFALAGNYEQY | . | TRBV5-1
ASSPTGDYGYT | . | TRBV5-5
ASRPGRVSNQPQH | . | TRBV6-1
ASSSNIYDEQF | . | TRBV7-2
ASSLLGQSHQPQH | . | TRBV18
ASSPPGEISSYEQY | . | TRBV23-1
ASSPAGGGYEQY | . | TRBV19
AISEDRGHGKLF | . | TRBV10-3
ASSLAGTGPRNTQY | . | TRBV5-5
ASSGQGAGTEAF | . | TRBV7-9
ATSRGTGEETQY | . | TRBV15